This TCR beta chain was recovered during a study of T cells in Graves' hyperthyroidism and ophthalmopathy (dated by TCRdb to about 2019). Some background on the complete study: Peripheral blood was collected at initial diagnosis, before any treatment. To identify TCR V-J signatures that set the groups apart, the researchers used a discovery cohort of more than 95 patients, made up of 40 to 45 with Graves' ophthalmopathy and some 55 with stable Graves' hyperthyroidism. The 90 or so discovery patients were randomly split 7:3 into training and test sets. The paper describes TCR Vbeta CDR3 sequencing of about 140 peripheral blood samples, made up of under 50 ophthalmopathy patients, around 73 hyperthyroidism patients and roughly 17 progressor patients. After sampling, hyperthyroidism patients received methimazole starting at 30 mg daily, and ophthalmopathy patients received high-dose intravenous methylprednisolone. Prospective prediction of ophthalmopathy was tested in an independent validation cohort consisting of some 18 hyperthyroidism patients and approximately 16 patients who later progressed to ophthalmopathy. The study also compared thyroid tissue and blood T-cell repertoires from a handful of Graves' hyperthyroidism patients. The full study reports these points: In validation, the model predicted progression to ophthalmopathy with around 71% sensitivity and 72% to 85% specificity, a median of about 6.7 months before onset. Most expanded thyroid clonotypes (frequency above 0.001) were also detected in blood, a finding suggesting that blood repertoires may reflect thyroid immune responses. Sample size was not statistically predetermined, and blinding of investigators to group allocation was not performed. A model built on a 13 V-J signature distinguished ophthalmopathy from stable hyperthyroidism, reaching about 88% sensitivity and 81% to 83% specificity in cross-validation and 80%/75% in testing.

The germline V gene (reference sequence) yields SEHNR for CDR1 and FQNEAQ for CDR2. V is trimmed back by 4 bases and J by 0 bases, and the junction contains 8 bases that no gene match accounts for. The CDR3 contains 16 residues, cysteine and phenylalanine counted. Only the CDR3 region is kept as DNA, spanning 48 bases read in frame from base 1. Stable Graves' hyperthyroidism was defined as the absence of progression to ophthalmopathy over 18 months of follow-up. Hyperthyroidism patients were newly diagnosed, had a disease duration of under 2 months, and were aged 18 to 65 years. Any patient with an uncontrolled infection, another autoimmune disease, pregnancy or lactation was excluded. Diagnoses were based on clinical symptoms, serum thyroxine and TRAb, thyroid ultrasound and orbital computed tomography. PBMCs were isolated from around 10 ml of fresh peripheral blood by Ficoll-Paque density gradient centrifugation. Total RNA was extracted using Trizol reagent, and RNA quality was assessed on an Agilent 2100 Bioanalyzer.

The TCR beta CDR3 regions were amplified from RNA transcripts. The first round of RT-PCR for the TCR CDR3 was performed with the HTBI primer set and the Qiagen OneStep RT-PCR kit. The libraries were constructed in a second round of multiplex PCR and then size-selected and purified. Paired-end sequencing of the libraries was performed with 100 bp reads on an Illumina HiSeq2000. In the original analysis: SOAPnuke was used to process the raw data, throwing out any read that contained adapters or uncalled bases, had a mean Phred below 15, or lacked an exact constant-primer or identifier match. High-quality paired reads were merged with COPE v1.2.5, and unique nucleotide sequences were defined as clonotypes. MiTCR v1.1 was used to align the clonotypes against IMGT TRBV, TRBD and TRBJ reference segments. The analysis was restricted to V-J combinations with a frequency above 0.0001, which together covered roughly 99% of the repertoires. A TCS score was defined as the ratio of F50 (clonal expansion) to E x V (chaos), with BLOSUM62-based TCRdist applied between CDR3 peptides within each V-J. Welch's t-statistics and random forest reduced around 520 V-J features to 13, which were used in a naive Bayes classifier (R e1071). TCRdb reanalyzed the raw reads on its own, using fastp at Q25 for trimming and MiXCR for clone calling, and kept in-frame beta chains. Identical CDR3 protein sequences are pooled into one entry, listed with their most common genes and DNA. The V and J calls and clone size come from TCRdb's table, not from the authors' own analysis. In this sample the table shows about 420,000 distinct CDR3 sequences, 15% to 17% of which occur a single time. 11% to 15% of the sample goes to the ten largest clones.

For this clonotype: Its antigen target is currently unknown. Base qualities are missing; no much larger clone stands one base away.

The origin of this receptor is a woman aged 18-29 years with Graves' hyperthyroidism. The chain couples TRBV7-9 to TRBJ2-7; 8 middle bases align to TRBD2. Material for sequencing was blood. The DNA sequence follows: TGTGCCAGCAGCTCACGACTAGCGCTTAGCTCCTACGAGCAGTACTTC. Translated, it gives CASSSRLALSSYEQYF.